A single sample gave rise to the 23 T cell receptor beta chains below, sequenced in a study of T cell clones after liver transplantation. TCRdb keeps only in-frame clones here, not all; method: immunoSEQ multiplex PCR. The top ten clones hold roughly 2.8% of a sample with nearly 25,000 clones, almost 70% of them seen once. Source: CD4+ T cells from blood, taken before liver transplant. Receptors were obtained from a human donor who received a liver transplant.

The chain uses TRBV4-1 and TRBJ2-5, with a tentative D call TRBD1 (5 bases). This CDR3 is 15 amino acids long. The germline gives CDR1 MGHRA, CDR2 YSYEKL. V shed 0 bases and J shed 4 bases, with 12 bases lying between them. CDR3 region: CASSQDGAGRETQYF. CDR3 coding DNA: TGCGCCAGCAGCCAAGATGGGGCAGGGCGAGAGACCCAGTACTTC.

V gene TRBV15 combines with J gene TRBJ1-5; tentatively, D is TRBD1 (5 bases). Trimming pared 1 base from V and 3 bases from J, leaving 7 bases between. The V gene's germline CDR1 is LNHNV and CDR2 YYDKDF (reference sequence). CDR3 length: 14 amino acids. CDR3 bases: TGTGCCACCAGCAGAGGGGGGGACAATCAGCCCCAGCATTTT. Protein: CATSRGGDNQPQHF. Based on the CDR3 plus reference TRBV15 and TRBJ1-5, the full variable domain is DAMVIQNPRYQVTQFGKPVTLSCSQTLNHNVMYWYQQKSSQAPKLLFHYYDKDFNNEADTPDNFQSRRPNTSFCFLDIRSPGLGDTAMYLCATSRGGDNQPQHFGDGTRLSIL.

The rearrangement joins TRBV7-2 to TRBJ2-6; the match to TRBD1 covers 10 bases. This CDR3 is built from 18 residues. Germline assignment: CDR1 SGHTA and CDR2 FQGNSA. Unmatched junction bases numbered 6, after V lost 1 base and J lost 3 bases. The CDR3 DNA is TGTGCCAGCAGCTTAGGTGACAGGGGGCTAATTGGGGCCAACGTCCTGACTTTC. It codes for CASSLGDRGLIGANVLTF.

The rearrangement joins TRBV21-1 to TRBJ2-1; TRBD1, the D gene given by the table, was not confirmed from the DNA. TRBV21-1 is a pseudogene segment. The CDR3 contains 19 residues. The CDR3 reads CASSKPFPGFYLSYNEQFF. For the CDR3, the DNA is TGTGCCAGCAGCAAACCCTTCCCAGGCTTCTACCTCTCCTACAATGAGCAGTTCTTC.

This chain connects TRBV28 to TRBJ2-5, with D possibly being TRBD1 (7 bases). Trimming left V 5 bases short and J 5 bases short, with 15 bases between. Germline values: CDR1 MDHEN, CDR2 SYDVKM. There are 14 residues in the CDR3. The CDR3 bases are TGTGCCAGCAGTCCCGCGACAGGGAGGGAGACCCAGTACTTC. Protein product: CASSPATGRETQYF.

The rearrangement links TRBV6-5 to TRBJ2-2; no clear D. CDR1 and CDR2 from the germline V gene are MNHEY and SVGAGI. Trimming left V 2 bases short and J 6 bases short, with 7 bases between. This CDR3 region has 13 residues. CDR3 DNA: TGTGCCAGCAGTTACGAGGCCGCCGGGGAGCTGTTTTTT. Translating it yields CASSYEAAGELFF.

The genes are TRBV7-2 and TRBJ1-4; D is possibly TRBD1 (6 bases). Germline V gene lookup returns CDR1 SGHTA and CDR2 FQGNSA. CDR3 length: 17 amino acids. V gave up 4 bases and J gave up 2 bases, with 17 bases separating them. CDR3 sequence: CASSSLPVGGTNEKLFF. Here the CDR3 DNA reads TGTGCCAGCAGCTCGTTGCCCGTAGGGGGGACTAATGAAAAACTGTTTTTT.

The V gene is TRBV7-2, the J gene TRBJ2-1; D is perhaps TRBD2 (6 bases). CDR3 length: 15 amino acids. CDR1 and CDR2 (germline): SGHTA, FQGNSA. The ends were cut back, 0 bases at V and 4 bases at J, with 10 bases in the middle. In DNA, the CDR3 is TGTGCCAGCAGCTTAGCTTCGGGACTGTACAATGAGCAGTTCTTC. Translating it yields CASSLASGLYNEQFF.

This sequence joins TRBV19 and TRBJ1-4; no clear D gene. The CDR3 loop spans 16 amino acids. The V gene's germline CDR1 is LNHDA and CDR2 SQIVND (reference sequence). Trimming left V 2 bases short and J 0 bases short, with 10 bases between. The CDR3 DNA is TGTGCCAGTAGTATAACGACCGGTGCAACTAATGAAAAACTGTTTTTT. This gives the protein CASSITTGATNEKLFF.

The chain has TRBV7-9 and TRBJ2-2; TRBD2 might be the D (6 bases). Deletions cut 6 bases from V and 1 base from J, with 12 bases between. The germline V gene encodes CDR1 SEHNR and CDR2 FQNEAQ (reference sequence). The CDR3 loop spans 15 amino acids. The CDR3 DNA sequence: TGTGCCAGCAGACGACTAGACCAGAACACCGGGGAGCTGTTTTTT. Residues: CASRRLDQNTGELFF.

In this sample, this clone is medium-sized. The V and J genes are TRBV18 and TRBJ1-5; a weak D match, TRBD1 (5 bases). CDR3 length: 13 residues. V lost 6 bases and J lost 5, with 11 bases in between. The germline V gene has CDR1 KGHSH and CDR2 LQKENI. The CDR3, as DNA: TGTGCCAGCTCCCCAGGCAGGGATCAGCCCCAGCATTTT. Its protein is CASSPGRDQPQHF.

The chain has TRBV29-1 and TRBJ2-5, with 10 bases lining up with TRBD2. CDR3 length: 14 amino acids. Trimming took 7 bases from V and 7 from J; bases not matched to a gene: 12. CDR1 is SQVTM and CDR2 is ANQGSEA in the germline V gene. For the CDR3, the DNA is TGCAGCGGCGTGACTAGCGGGTGGGAAGGGACCCAGTACTTC. Translating it yields CSGVTSGWEGTQYF. The full variable domain, rest sourced from reference TRBV29-1 and TRBJ2-5, is SAVISQKPSRDICQRGTSLTIQCQVDSQVTMMFWYRQQPGQSLTLIATANQGSEATYESGFVIDKFPISRPNLTFSTLTVSNMSPEDSSIYLCSGVTSGWEGTQYFGPGTRLLVL.

V is TRBV27 and J is TRBJ2-5; no reliable D call. Germline CDR1 MNHEY, CDR2 SMNVEV (reference sequence). Trimming pared 1 base from V and 3 bases from J, leaving 6 bases between. CDR3 length: 13 amino acids. As DNA, the CDR3 is TGTGCCAGCAGTTTATGGAACAAAGAGACCCAGTACTTC. Translation: CASSLWNKETQYF.

This clone came up a few times. Written as DNA, the CDR3 is TGCGCCAGCAGCTTGAGCGAGAATTCACCCCTCCACTTT. Encoded protein: CASSLSENSPLHF. The J gene is TRBJ1-6, the V gene TRBV5-1; unclear D gene. V was clipped by 1 base and J by 7 bases, with 6 bases between them. Germline V gene sequence: CDR1 SGHRS, CDR2 YFSETQ. This CDR3 is built from 13 residues.

This clone has only a few counts. This chain connects TRBV28 to TRBJ1-1; 8 bases are a match to TRBD1. Germline V gene data show CDR1 as MDHEN and CDR2 as SYDVKM. The CDR3 loop spans 15 amino acids. The V segment lost 3 bases and the J segment 4 bases; nucleotides outside the gene matches: 7. The CDR3 region is CASSFLSGGGTEAFF. The CDR3 bases are TGTGCCAGCAGTTTCTTATCAGGGGGCGGCACTGAAGCTTTCTTT.

The chain carries TRBV6-5 and TRBJ2-7; TRBD1 matches at 12 bases. The length of the CDR3 is 14 residues. The V gene's germline CDR1 is MNHEY and CDR2 SVGAGI. V lost 6 bases, J lost 4 bases, and 4 bases stayed unmatched. The CDR3 nucleotides are TGTGCCAGCAGAATGGGACAGGGGGCTTACGAGCAGTACGTC. This sequence encodes CASRMGQGAYEQYV.

This clone has just one count. CDR3 loop: CASSQPVTSGGADTQYF. The CDR3 DNA follows: TGTGCCAGCAGCCAACCCGTGACTAGCGGGGGGGCAGATACGCAGTATTTT. This rearrangement joins TRBV7-9 to TRBJ2-3; 14 nucleotides align to TRBD2. The CDR3 length is 17 residues. The ends lost 5 bases at V and 4 bases at J; junction bases unmatched: 8. Germline V CDR1 and CDR2: SEHNR, FQNEAQ (reference sequence).

The chain recombines TRBV19 with TRBJ2-1, with 9 bases identical to TRBD2. Trimming took 10 bases from V and 4 from J; bases not matched to a gene: 20. Germline assignment: CDR1 LNHDA and CDR2 SQIVND (reference sequence). The CDR3 loop spans 18 amino acids. The CDR3 loop reads CATQRESKVAGEYNEQFF. The CDR3, as DNA: TGTGCCACCCAGAGGGAATCTAAGGTAGCGGGGGAATACAATGAGCAGTTCTTC.

The V gene is TRBV6-1, the J gene TRBJ2-7, with 7 bases lining up with TRBD1. Trimming cost V 4 bases and J 7 bases; bases outside gene matches: 10. Germline V gene data show CDR1 as MNHNS and CDR2 as SASEGT. The CDR3 covers 14 residues. CDR3 residues: CASSALQGTWEQYF. CDR3 nucleotides: TGTGCCAGCAGTGCCCTACAGGGGACGTGGGAGCAGTACTTC.

The chain uses TRBV5-1 and TRBJ2-7; D may be TRBD1 (6 bases). V lost 2 bases and J 4 bases, leaving 7 bases between the germline ends. Germline CDR1 is SGHRS and CDR2 is YFSETQ. This CDR3 has 12 amino acids. CDR3 in amino acids: CASSFGQYEQYF. CDR3 nucleotide sequence: TGCGCCAGCAGCTTTGGACAGTACGAGCAGTACTTC. Full variable domain (rest looked up from reference TRBV5-1 and TRBJ2-7): KAGVTQTPRYLIKTRGQQVTLSCSPISGHRSVSWYQQTPGQGLQFLFEYFSETQRNKGNFPGRFSGRQFSNSRSEMNVSTLELGDSALYLCASSFGQYEQYFGPGTRLTVT.

The J gene is TRBJ2-3, the V gene TRBV19; D possibly corresponds to TRBD2 (5 bases). The CDR3 is 13 residues long. In germline, CDR1 is LNHDA, CDR2 SQIVND (reference sequence). V was pared by 3 bases and J by 3 bases, with 7 bases between. CDR3 sequence: CASSIGGTDTQYF. The CDR3 coding sequence is TGTGCCAGTAGTATCGGAGGAACAGATACGCAGTATTTT. Combining the CDR3 with reference TRBV19 and TRBJ2-3 gives the whole variable domain DGGITQSPKYLFRKEGQNVTLSCEQNLNHDAMYWYRQDPGQGLRLIYYSQIVNDFQKGDIAEGYSVSREKKESFPLTVTSAQKNPTAFYLCASSIGGTDTQYFGPGTRLTVL.

This clone qualifies as medium-sized. The genes are TRBV4-3 and TRBJ1-2, with unresolved D. Trimming removed 2 bases from V and 7 bases from J, with 14 bases in between. The CDR3 sequence is 14 residues long. Germline V gene data show CDR1 as LGHNA and CDR2 as YSLEER. DNA for the CDR3: TGCGCCAGCAGCCAAACCGCGGGTGTGGGTGGCTACACCTTC. Residues: CASSQTAGVGGYTF.

The rearrangement links TRBV29-1 to TRBJ1-3, with TRBD1 as a possible D gene (6 bases). The CDR3 is 14 residues long. Per the germline V gene, CDR1 is SQVTM and CDR2 is ANQGSEA. V was trimmed by 6 bases and J by 8 bases, leaving 20 bases between them. The CDR3 bases are TGCAGCGTGGCCCGGGGGGGCTACCTGGACACCATATATTTT. Translation gives CSVARGGYLDTIYF. Full variable domain (missing parts from reference TRBV29-1 and TRBJ1-3): SAVISQKPSRDICQRGTSLTIQCQVDSQVTMMFWYRQQPGQSLTLIATANQGSEATYESGFVIDKFPISRPNLTFSTLTVSNMSPEDSSIYLCSVARGGYLDTIYFGEGSWLTVV.